Shown below are 16 T cell receptor beta chains from a single sample sequenced in a study of T-cell memory formation after mild COVID-19. TCRdb redid the calling of the 5' RACE reads with MiXCR, one entry per CDR3 protein. The sample holds more than 250,000 distinct CDR3 sequences, more than 15% seen once. Material for sequencing was PBMCs or a T cell subset sorted from them (not recorded which). These receptors all stem from a young man who had mild COVID-19 (a few samples of this study predate the infection). Cell type and time point are not known.

In this sample, this clonotype turned up once. The V and J genes are TRBV20-1 and TRBJ2-5; unclear D gene. This CDR3 is 14 amino acids long. Germline V gene sequence: CDR1 DFQATT, CDR2 SNEGSKA (reference sequence). V was trimmed by 0 bases and J by 5 bases, leaving 13 bases between them. The CDR3 loop is CSARDSGLMETQYF. The CDR3 bases are TGCAGTGCTAGAGACAGTGGTCTTATGGAGACCCAGTACTTC.

This clonotype was counted ten times or more. The chain links TRBV12-3 or TRBV12-4 to TRBJ2-2; unclear D gene. This CDR3 is 12 amino acids long. Trimming shortened V by 5 bases and J by 4 bases, and 5 bases separated the two germline ends. The CDR3 DNA reads TGTGCCAGCAGTCCACTCACCGGGGAGCTGTTTTTT. Amino acids: CASSPLTGELFF.

J is TRBJ2-3 and V is TRBV4-3; D possibly matches TRBD1 or TRBD2 (6 bases each). The CDR3 extends over 16 amino acids. The V gene lost 4 bases and the J gene lost 0 bases, with 14 bases spanning the gap. Germline CDR1 is LGHNA and CDR2 is YSLEER. DNA for the CDR3: TGCGCCAGCAGCCTCCCCTCGGGGGCAAGCACAGATACGCAGTATTTT. This translates into CASSLPSGASTDTQYF.

The chain links TRBV10-3 to TRBJ2-1, with D perhaps TRBD1 or TRBD2 (6 bases each). Germline CDR1 and CDR2: ENHRY and SYGVKD. V lost 5 bases to trimming and J lost 0 bases, with 14 bases between them. CDR3 length: 16 residues. Written as DNA, the CDR3 is TGTGCCATCAGTACCCTAAGGGGGGACTCCTACAATGAGCAGTTCTTC. It codes for CAISTLRGDSYNEQFF.

This rearrangement joins TRBV6-7 to TRBJ2-5; D call uncertain. TRBV6-7 is given ORF status, its function remaining uncertain. V gave up 9 bases and J gave up 2 bases, with 4 bases separating them. This CDR3 contains 10 residues. CDR3 loop: CAREQETQYF. DNA of the CDR3: TGTGCCAGGGAACAAGAGACCCAGTACTTC.

This clonotype was found a few times. The gene calls are TRBV12-3 or TRBV12-4 and TRBJ2-7; 7 nucleotides agree with TRBD2. The junction had 4 bases not matched to a gene; V was cut back by 5 bases and J by 3 bases. The CDR3 runs to 13 residues. The CDR3, as DNA: TGTGCCAGCAGTCCCCGGGACTACTACGAGCAGTACGTC. Amino acids: CASSPRDYYEQYV.

The chain has TRBV5-1 and TRBJ2-5; 8 bases line up with TRBD1. The CDR3 sequence is 15 residues long. Germline V gives CDR1 SGHRS, CDR2 YFSETQ. After removal of 2 bases from V and 1 base from J, the junction contained 4 bases not matched to a gene. CDR3 sequence (DNA): TGCGCCAGCAGCTTCCTCACAGGGGGCCAAGAGACCCAGTACTTC. Its protein product is CASSFLTGGQETQYF.

This chain joins TRBV12-5 and TRBJ1-1, with 8 bases lining up with TRBD1. The ends lost 6 bases at V and 4 bases at J; junction bases unmatched: 7. The CDR3 totals 14 residues. Germline V CDR1 and CDR2: LGHNT, FRNRAP. The DNA of the CDR3 is TGTGCTAGTGGAACCGGGACAGGTATCACTGAAGCTTTCTTT. It is translated as CASGTGTGITEAFF.

This clonotype was seen more than once but under ten times. The chain combines TRBV20-1 with TRBJ2-3, with D perhaps TRBD2 (5 bases). V lost 3 bases, J lost 2 bases, and 6 bases lay in between. The CDR3 extends over 12 amino acids. Germline V gives CDR1 DFQATT, CDR2 SNEGSKA (reference sequence). The CDR3 protein is CSASGDTDTQYF. CDR3 nucleotides: TGCAGTGCTAGCGGGGACACAGATACGCAGTATTTT.

The chain joins TRBV3-1 to TRBJ2-5; D is ambiguous. CDR1 is LGHDT and CDR2 is YNNKEL in the germline V gene (reference sequence). The CDR3 spans 13 residues. Trimming cost V 4 bases and J 7 bases, with 13 bases left between them. The CDR3 sequence: CASSPGSWATQYF. The CDR3 DNA is TGTGCCAGCAGCCCTGGTTCCTGGGCGACCCAGTACTTC.

This clonotype was picked up a small number of times. The chain employs TRBV7-3 and TRBJ2-2; D unclear. The V end was cut by 0 bases, the J end by 1 base, with 6 bases between. The CDR3 loop spans 15 amino acids. Germline CDR1 and CDR2: SGHTA and FQGTGA. The CDR3 is CASSLTPGNTGELFF. Here the CDR3 DNA reads TGTGCCAGCAGCTTAACCCCAGGGAACACCGGGGAGCTGTTTTTT.

This clonotype was seen a few times. In nucleotides, the CDR3 is TGCGCCAGCAGCTTGGATGGTAGCGGGGGAGAGACCCAGTACTTC. Amino acids: CASSLDGSGGETQYF. The chain is built from TRBV5-1 and TRBJ2-5; 9 bases agree with TRBD2. The V gene's germline CDR1 is SGHRS and CDR2 YFSETQ. This CDR3 comprises 15 residues. Trimming took 0 bases from V and 4 from J; bases not matched to a gene: 4. The whole variable domain, filled in from reference TRBV5-1 and TRBJ2-5, reads KAGVTQTPRYLIKTRGQQVTLSCSPISGHRSVSWYQQTPGQGLQFLFEYFSETQRNKGNFPGRFSGRQFSNSRSEMNVSTLELGDSALYLCASSLDGSGGETQYFGPGTRLLVL.

The gene calls are TRBV7-6 and TRBJ2-5, with 11 bases identical to TRBD2. Unmatched junction bases numbered 8, after V lost 5 bases and J lost 3 bases. The CDR3 extends over 16 amino acids. Germline CDR1 reads SGHVS; CDR2 reads FNYEAQ. The CDR3 reads CASSIGLAGVEETQYF. For the CDR3, the DNA is TGTGCCAGCAGCATCGGACTAGCGGGCGTAGAAGAGACCCAGTACTTC.

On this clonotype: A single base separates this from a much larger clone, so it may be a read error. This chain connects TRBV7-8 to TRBJ2-3, with D perhaps TRBD2 (6 bases). This CDR3 has 13 residues. Germline loops: CDR1 SGHVS, CDR2 FQNEAQ. This CDR3 is CASRLEYRGCEYF. CDR3 DNA: TGTGCCAGCAGATTAGAATATCGGGGGTGCGAGTATTTT.

Many counts were recorded for this clonotype. This chain uses TRBV20-1 with TRBJ2-5; the D gene is possibly TRBD1 (6 bases). This CDR3 is 14 amino acids long. V gave up 0 bases and J gave up 1 base, with 9 bases separating them. Germline V gene lookup returns CDR1 DFQATT and CDR2 SNEGSKA (reference sequence). This CDR3 reads CSARDAGVQETQYF. CDR3 nucleotides: TGCAGTGCTAGAGATGCAGGGGTCCAAGAGACCCAGTACTTC.

The chain is built from TRBV27 and TRBJ1-5, with D perhaps matching TRBD1 (5 bases). V shed 4 bases and J shed 7 bases, with 11 bases lying between them. The CDR3 loop spans 13 amino acids. Germline V gene sequence: CDR1 MNHEY, CDR2 SMNVEV (reference sequence). In DNA form, the CDR3 reads TGTGCCAGCAGTTACCAGGGTGAGCAGCCCCAGCATTTT. It yields the protein CASSYQGEQPQHF.